What follows describes a single T cell receptor (beta chain). This sample is part of a study of blood T cell repertoires in COVID-19. The wider study: The origin of the acute and convalescent COVID-19 samples was the United States, Italy and Spain. The cDNA or gDNA used as material had been derived from T cells, B-cell-depleted T cells, or PBMCs.

In the authors' workflow: Nucleated cell counts were estimated from reference gene primer amplification. The repertoire was sequenced with immunoSEQ multiplex PCR; TCRdb's copy has only in-frame clones and lacks some. The DNA was the basis for D and trimming; V, J and clone size are from that table. The table has 89,000 or so clones, roughly 86% seen once. V gave up 4 bases and J gave up 0 bases, with 7 bases separating them. Germline CDR1 and CDR2: LGHDT and YNNKEL (reference sequence). The CDR3 is 14 amino acids. The V call is TRBV3-1 (or the pseudogene TRBV3-2), the J call TRBJ1-3; no firm D call. Source material: peripheral blood. This receptor was identified in a man aged 50-59 years with active COVID-19. The CDR3 sequence: CASSRKRSGNTIYF. The CDR3, as DNA: TGTGCCAGCAGCCGAAAGCGCTCTGGAAACACCATATATTTT.